These T cell receptor beta chains were read from a single sample in a study of cytomegalovirus exposure and HLA in healthy donors. The repertoire was sequenced with immunoSEQ multiplex PCR; TCRdb's copy has only in-frame clones and lacks some. The sample lists tens of thousands of clones; roughly 94% were seen once. Sequenced material: PBMCs. Receptor source: a man aged 18 to 35 in good health and CMV-seropositive. Both conserved end residues are part of each CDR3. Each record gives: V gene, D gene, clone size, J gene, CDR3 DNA, CDR3 protein. D genes are given only for firm matches. Clone size is stated in some rows and not others, as once, few, many or a class when expanded.

TRBV7-9	-	-	TRBJ2-7	TGTGCCAGCAGCTCGAGGACAGTTCCCTACGAGCAGTACTTC	CASSSRTVPYEQYF
TRBV5-1	TRBD1	once	TRBJ2-3	TGCGCCAGCAGCTTGGCGGACAGGGCAACAGATACGCAGTATTTT	CASSLADRATDTQYF
TRBV6-6	TRBD1	-	TRBJ2-1	TGTGCCGGCTACCGGGACAGGGCCTACAATGAGCAGTTCTTC	CAGYRDRAYNEQFF
TRBV30	-	-	TRBJ1-2	TGTGCCTGGAGTGGACGATCGGGAGGCTACACCTTC	CAWSGRSGGYTF
TRBV7-8	TRBD2	-	TRBJ2-1	TGTGCCAGCAGGCGGCTGACTAGCGGCTCCCCGAATGAGCAGTTCTTC	CASRRLTSGSPNEQFF
TRBV28	TRBD1	-	TRBJ2-2	TGTGCCAGCAGGGCACAGGGGACCGGGGAGCTGTTTTTT	CASRAQGTGELFF
TRBV5-1	TRBD1	-	TRBJ2-3	TGCGCCAGCTGCACAGGGGGAAGCACAGATACGCAGTATTTT	CASCTGGSTDTQYF
TRBV4-1	-	-	TRBJ1-5	TGCGCCAGCAGCACAATTAAGGAAGGAGGTCAGCCCCAGCATTTT	CASSTIKEGGQPQHF
TRBV12-5	-	-	TRBJ1-1	TGTGCTAGTGGTTTAACGGTCACTGAAGCTTTCTTT	CASGLTVTEAFF
TRBV27	TRBD1	-	TRBJ1-3	TGTGCCAGCAGCCAGGGACAGTATTATAACACCATATATTTT	CASSQGQYYNTIYF
TRBV7-2	TRBD2	-	TRBJ2-3	TGTGCCAGCAGCGGGACTAGCGGGATCACAGATACGCAGTATTTT	CASSGTSGITDTQYF
TRBV5-1	TRBD2	-	TRBJ2-7	TGCGCCAGCAGCTTGTTGATAGCGGGAGCATACGAGCAGTACTTC	CASSLLIAGAYEQYF
TRBV6-1	-	-	TRBJ2-3	TGTGCCAGCAGCCTAGGACAGTTTAGCACAGATACGCAGTATTTT	CASSLGQFSTDTQYF
TRBV5-4	TRBD2	once	TRBJ2-5	TGTGCCAGCAGCATGACTAGCGGGAGTGAGACCCAGTACTTC	CASSMTSGSETQYF
TRBV28	-	-	TRBJ1-5	TGTGCCAGCAGAAAGGAGGTAAGGCAGCCCCAGCATTTT	CASRKEVRQPQHF
TRBV4-3	TRBD1	once	TRBJ2-1	TGCGCCAGCAGCCTTTTGTACCGGGACAGGGAAAACAATGAGCAGTTCTTC	CASSLLYRDRENNEQFF
TRBV2	TRBD1	-	TRBJ1-3	TGTGCCAGCAGGGGGGCGGGGACAGAGGACTCTGGAAACACCATATATTTT	CASRGAGTEDSGNTIYF
TRBV6-1	-	-	TRBJ2-7	TGTGCCAGCAGTGTGGCAGGGTTCGAGCAGTACTTC	CASSVAGFEQYF
TRBV11-3	TRBD2	-	TRBJ2-3	TGTGCCAGCGGCCCGGGGGGTGATACGCAGTATTTT	CASGPGGDTQYF
TRBV30	-	-	TRBJ2-1	TGTGCCTGGAGTAGACAGGTTGAAAATGAGCAGTTCTTC	CAWSRQVENEQFF